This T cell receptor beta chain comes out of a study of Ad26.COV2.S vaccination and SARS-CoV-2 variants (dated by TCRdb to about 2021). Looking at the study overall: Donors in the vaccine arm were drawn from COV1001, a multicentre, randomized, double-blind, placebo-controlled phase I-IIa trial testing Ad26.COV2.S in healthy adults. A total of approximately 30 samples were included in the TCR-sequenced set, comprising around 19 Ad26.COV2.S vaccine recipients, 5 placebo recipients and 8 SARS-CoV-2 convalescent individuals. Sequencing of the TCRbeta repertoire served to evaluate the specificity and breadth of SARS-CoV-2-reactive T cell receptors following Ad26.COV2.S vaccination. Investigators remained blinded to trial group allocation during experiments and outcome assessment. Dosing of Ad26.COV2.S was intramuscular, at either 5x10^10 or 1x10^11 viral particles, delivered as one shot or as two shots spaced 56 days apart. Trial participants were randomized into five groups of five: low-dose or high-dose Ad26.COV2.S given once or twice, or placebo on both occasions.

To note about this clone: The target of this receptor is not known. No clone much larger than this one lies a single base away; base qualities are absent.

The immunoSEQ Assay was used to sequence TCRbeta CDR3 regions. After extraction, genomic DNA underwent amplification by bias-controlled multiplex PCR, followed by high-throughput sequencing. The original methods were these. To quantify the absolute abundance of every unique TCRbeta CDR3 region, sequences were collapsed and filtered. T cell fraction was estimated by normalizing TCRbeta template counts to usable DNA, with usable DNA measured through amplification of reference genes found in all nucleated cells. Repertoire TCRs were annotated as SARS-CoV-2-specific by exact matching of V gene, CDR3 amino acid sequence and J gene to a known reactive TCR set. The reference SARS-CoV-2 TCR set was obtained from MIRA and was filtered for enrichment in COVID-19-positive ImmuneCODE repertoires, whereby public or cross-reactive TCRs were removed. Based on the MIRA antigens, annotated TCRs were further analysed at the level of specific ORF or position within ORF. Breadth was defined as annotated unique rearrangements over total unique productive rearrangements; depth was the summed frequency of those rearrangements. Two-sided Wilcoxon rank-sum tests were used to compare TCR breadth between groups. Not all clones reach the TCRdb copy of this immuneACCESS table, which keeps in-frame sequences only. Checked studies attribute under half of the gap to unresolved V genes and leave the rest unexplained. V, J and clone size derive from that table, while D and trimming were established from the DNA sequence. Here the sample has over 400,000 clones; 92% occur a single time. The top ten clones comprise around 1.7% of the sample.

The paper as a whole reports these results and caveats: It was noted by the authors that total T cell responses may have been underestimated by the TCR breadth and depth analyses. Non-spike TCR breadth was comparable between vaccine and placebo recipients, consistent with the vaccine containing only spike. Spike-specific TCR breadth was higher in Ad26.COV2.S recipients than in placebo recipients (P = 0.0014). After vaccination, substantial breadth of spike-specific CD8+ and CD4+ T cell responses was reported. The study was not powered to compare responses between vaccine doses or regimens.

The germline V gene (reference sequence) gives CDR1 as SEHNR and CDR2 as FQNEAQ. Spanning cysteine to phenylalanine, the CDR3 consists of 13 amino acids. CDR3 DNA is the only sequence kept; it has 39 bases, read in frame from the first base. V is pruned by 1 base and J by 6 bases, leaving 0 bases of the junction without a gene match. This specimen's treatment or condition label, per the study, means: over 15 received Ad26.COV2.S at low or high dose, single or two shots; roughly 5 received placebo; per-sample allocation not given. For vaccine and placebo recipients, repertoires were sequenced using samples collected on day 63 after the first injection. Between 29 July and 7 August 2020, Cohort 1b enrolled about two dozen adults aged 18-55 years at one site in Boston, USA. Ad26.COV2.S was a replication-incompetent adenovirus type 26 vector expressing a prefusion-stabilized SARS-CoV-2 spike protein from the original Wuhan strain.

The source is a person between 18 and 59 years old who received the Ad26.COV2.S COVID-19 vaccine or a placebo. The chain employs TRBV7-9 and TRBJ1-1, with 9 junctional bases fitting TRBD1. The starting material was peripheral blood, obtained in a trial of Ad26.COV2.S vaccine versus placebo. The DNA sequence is TGTGCCAGCAGCTTAGGGGACAGGGCTGAAGCTTTCTTT. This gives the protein CASSLGDRAEAFF.